This record concerns one T cell receptor (beta chain) sequence. What it recognizes is unknown. The entry originates in a study of cytomegalovirus exposure and HLA in healthy donors. Study as a whole: The approximately 720 first-cohort repertoires and the 120 or so validation repertoires shared the same platform, a later analysis reported.

The study, taken as a whole, reports: While the bulk of TCR sequences proved rare, some public TCRs turned up in many donors. TCR beta chains numbering 164 were designated cytomegalovirus-associated.

The CDR3 is 15 amino acids. CDR1 and CDR2 from the germline V gene are MGHRA and YSYEKL. Trimming took 0 bases from V and 8 from J, leaving 13 bases between them. A roughly 120-subject validation cohort, separate from the approximately 610-subject first cohort, supplied the donors. Repertoires were generated with immunoSEQ multiplex PCR, while TCRdb's copy carries only in-frame clones and drops some. The sample holds about 57,000 clones, around 89% seen once. Sequencing used PBMCs. The source is a woman aged 18-30 years in good health and CMV-seronegative. The V and J genes are TRBV4-1 and TRBJ2-2; D might be TRBD1 (7 bases). This chain's CDR3 is CASSQESTGRGELFF. CDR3 bases: TGCGCCAGCAGCCAAGAATCGACAGGGAGGGGGGAGCTGTTTTTT.